The sequence of this TCR beta chain was determined in a study of cytomegalovirus exposure and HLA in healthy donors. From germline, CDR1 is LNHDA and CDR2 SQIVND (reference sequence). This CDR3 contains 14 residues. V dropped 5 bases and J dropped 4 bases, with 15 bases sitting between them. A remark on this clone: No antigen is known for it.

It was with 60 Vbeta and 13 Jbeta primers that the PCR ran. TCRdb's table, derived via immunoSEQ multiplex PCR, lists solely in-frame clones and lacks some. Found here are 85,000 to 100,000 clones, around four fifths of them singletons; the top ten hold under 7.5%. Study-level findings and limits: TCR beta V segments were, for the most part, productive about 87% or about 30% of the time in an earlier analysis.

Healthy bone marrow donors formed the donor group. Source material: PBMCs. V and J are TRBV19 and TRBJ2-7; possible D gene TRBD1, 5 bases. This sequence was found in a man aged 45-65 years in good health and CMV-seropositive. CDR3 loop: CASSVNPTEYEQYF. CDR3 DNA sequence: TGTGCCAGTAGTGTTAACCCGACAGAGTACGAGCAGTACTTC.